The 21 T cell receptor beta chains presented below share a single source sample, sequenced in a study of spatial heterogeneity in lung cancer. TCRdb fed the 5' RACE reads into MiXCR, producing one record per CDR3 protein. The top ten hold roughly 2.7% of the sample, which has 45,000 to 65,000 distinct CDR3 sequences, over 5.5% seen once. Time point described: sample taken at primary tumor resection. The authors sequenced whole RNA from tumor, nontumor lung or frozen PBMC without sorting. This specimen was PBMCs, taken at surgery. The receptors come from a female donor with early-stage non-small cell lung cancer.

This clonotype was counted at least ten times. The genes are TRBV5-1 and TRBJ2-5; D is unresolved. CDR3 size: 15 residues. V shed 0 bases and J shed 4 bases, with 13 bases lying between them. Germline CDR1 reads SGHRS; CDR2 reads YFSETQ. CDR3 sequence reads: CASSLDGRRRETQYF. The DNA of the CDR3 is TGCGCCAGCAGCTTGGATGGCAGGCGGAGAGAGACCCAGTACTTC.

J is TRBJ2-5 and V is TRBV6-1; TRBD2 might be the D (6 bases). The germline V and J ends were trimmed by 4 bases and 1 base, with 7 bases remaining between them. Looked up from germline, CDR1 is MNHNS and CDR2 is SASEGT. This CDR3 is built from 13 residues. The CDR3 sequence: CASSGDFQETQYF. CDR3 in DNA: TGTGCCAGCAGTGGGGACTTCCAAGAGACCCAGTACTTC.

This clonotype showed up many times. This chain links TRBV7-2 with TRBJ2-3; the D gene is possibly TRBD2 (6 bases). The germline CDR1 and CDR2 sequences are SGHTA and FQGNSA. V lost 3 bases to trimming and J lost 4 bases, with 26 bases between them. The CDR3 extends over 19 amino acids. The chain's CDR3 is CASSLTRRGLRMYPDTQYF. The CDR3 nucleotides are TGTGCCAGCAGCTTGACGCGGCGGGGTCTACGGATGTACCCAGATACGCAGTATTTT. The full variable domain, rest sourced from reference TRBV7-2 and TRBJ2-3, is GAGVSQSPSNKVTEKGKDVELRCDPISGHTALYWYRQSLGQGLEFLIYFQGNSAPDKSGLPSDRFSAERTGGSVSTLTIQRTQQEDSAVYLCASSLTRRGLRMYPDTQYFGPGTRLTVL.

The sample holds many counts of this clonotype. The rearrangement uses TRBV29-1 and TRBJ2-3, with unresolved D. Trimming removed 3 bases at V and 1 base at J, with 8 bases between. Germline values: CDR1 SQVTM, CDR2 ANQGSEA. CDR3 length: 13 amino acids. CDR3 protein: CSVDRGGTDTQYF. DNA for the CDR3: TGCAGCGTTGATCGTGGGGGCACAGATACGCAGTATTTT.

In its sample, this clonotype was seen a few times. The CDR3 here is CASSFDGDEQYF. CDR3 DNA: TGTGCCAGCAGCTTTGACGGGGACGAGCAGTACTTC. V and J are TRBV5-6 and TRBJ2-7; maybe TRBD2 (5 bases). CDR3 size: 12 residues. V was cut by 2 bases and J by 5 bases, with 8 bases left in between. The germline gives CDR1 SGHDT, CDR2 YYEEEE.

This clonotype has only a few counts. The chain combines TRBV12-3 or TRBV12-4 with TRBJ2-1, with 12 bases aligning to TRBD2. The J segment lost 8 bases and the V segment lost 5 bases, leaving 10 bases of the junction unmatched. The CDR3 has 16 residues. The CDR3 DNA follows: TGTGCCAGCAGTCCAGAGTCTAGCGGGGGGGCGTATGAGCAGTTCTTC. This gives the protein CASSPESSGGAYEQFF.

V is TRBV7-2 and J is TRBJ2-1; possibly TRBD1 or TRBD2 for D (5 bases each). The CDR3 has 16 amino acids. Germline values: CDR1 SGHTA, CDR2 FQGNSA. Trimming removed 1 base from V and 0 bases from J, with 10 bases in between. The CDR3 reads CASSLVPGTSYNEQFF. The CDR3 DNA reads TGTGCCAGCAGCTTAGTCCCAGGGACCTCCTACAATGAGCAGTTCTTC.

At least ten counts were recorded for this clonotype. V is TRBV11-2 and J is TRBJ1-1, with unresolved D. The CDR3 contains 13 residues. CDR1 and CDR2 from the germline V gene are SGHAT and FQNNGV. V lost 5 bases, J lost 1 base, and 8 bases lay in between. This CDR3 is CASSRGRNTEAFF. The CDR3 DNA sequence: TGTGCCAGCAGCCGAGGCAGGAACACTGAAGCTTTCTTT. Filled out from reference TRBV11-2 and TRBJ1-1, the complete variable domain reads EAGVAQSPRYKIIEKRQSVAFWCNPISGHATLYWYQQILGQGPKLLIQFQNNGVVDDSQLPKDRFSAERLKGVDSTLKIQPAKLEDSAVYLCASSRGRNTEAFFGQGTRLTVV.

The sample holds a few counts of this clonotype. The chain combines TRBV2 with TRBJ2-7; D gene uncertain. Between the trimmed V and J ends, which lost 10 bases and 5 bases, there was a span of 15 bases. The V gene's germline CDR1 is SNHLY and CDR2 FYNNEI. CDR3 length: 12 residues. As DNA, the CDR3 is TGTGCCACCGAACTGACCCTTGACGAGCAGTACTTC. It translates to CATELTLDEQYF. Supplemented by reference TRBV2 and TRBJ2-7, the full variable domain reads EPEVTQTPSHQVTQMGQEVILRCVPISNHLYFYWYRQILGQKVEFLVSFYNNEISEKSEIFDDQFSVERPDGSNFTLKIRSTKLEDSAMYFCATELTLDEQYFGPGTRLTVT.

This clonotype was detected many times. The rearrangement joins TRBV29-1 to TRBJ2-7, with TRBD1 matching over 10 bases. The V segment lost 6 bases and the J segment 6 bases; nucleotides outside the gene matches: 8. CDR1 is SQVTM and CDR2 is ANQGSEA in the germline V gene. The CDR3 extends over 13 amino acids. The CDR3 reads CSVTSGQGSEQYF. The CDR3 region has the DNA TGCAGCGTCACTTCGGGACAGGGGAGCGAGCAGTACTTC.

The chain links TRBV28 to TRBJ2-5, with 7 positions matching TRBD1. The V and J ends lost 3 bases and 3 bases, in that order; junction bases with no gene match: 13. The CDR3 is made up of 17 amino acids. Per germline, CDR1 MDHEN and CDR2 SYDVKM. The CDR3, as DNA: TGTGCCAGCAGTTTCGAAGGACAGGACAAGGGGAAAGAGACCCAGTACTTC. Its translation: CASSFEGQDKGKETQYF.

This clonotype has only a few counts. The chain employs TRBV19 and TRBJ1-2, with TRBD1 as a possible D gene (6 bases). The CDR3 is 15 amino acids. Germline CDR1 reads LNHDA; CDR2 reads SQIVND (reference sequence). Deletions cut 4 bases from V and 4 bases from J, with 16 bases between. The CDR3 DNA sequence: TGTGCCAGTAGTACCAGGGGAGGGAGCGGCTATGGCTACACCTTC. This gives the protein CASSTRGGSGYGYTF.

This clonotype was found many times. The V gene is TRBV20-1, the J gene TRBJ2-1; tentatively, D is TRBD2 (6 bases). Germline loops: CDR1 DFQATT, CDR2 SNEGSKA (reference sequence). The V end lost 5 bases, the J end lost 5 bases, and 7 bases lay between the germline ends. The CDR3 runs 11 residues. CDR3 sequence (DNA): TGCAGTGCTTCTAGCGACAATGAGCAGTTCTTC. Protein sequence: CSASSDNEQFF.

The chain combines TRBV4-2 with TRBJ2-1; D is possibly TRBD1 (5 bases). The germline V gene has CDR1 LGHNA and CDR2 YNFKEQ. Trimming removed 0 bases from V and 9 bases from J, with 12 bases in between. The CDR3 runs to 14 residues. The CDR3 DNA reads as TGTGCCAGCAGCCAAGATCTAGGGGCTAGTGAGCAGTTCTTC. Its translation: CASSQDLGASEQFF.

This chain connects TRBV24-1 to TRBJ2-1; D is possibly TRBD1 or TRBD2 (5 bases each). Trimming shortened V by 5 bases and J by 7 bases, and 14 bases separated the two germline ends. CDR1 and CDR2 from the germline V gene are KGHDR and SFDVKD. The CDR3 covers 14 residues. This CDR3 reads CATSAPGTGNEQFF. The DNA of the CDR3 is TGTGCCACCAGTGCCCCCGGGACGGGGAATGAGCAGTTCTTC.

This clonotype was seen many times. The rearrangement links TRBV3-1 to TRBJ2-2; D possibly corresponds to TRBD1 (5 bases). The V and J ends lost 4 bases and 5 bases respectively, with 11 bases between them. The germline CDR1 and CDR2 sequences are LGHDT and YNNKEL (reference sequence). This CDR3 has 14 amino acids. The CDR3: CASSRTPNTGELFF. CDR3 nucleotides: TGTGCCAGCAGCCGGACACCTAATACCGGGGAGCTGTTTTTT. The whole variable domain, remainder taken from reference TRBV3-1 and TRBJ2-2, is DTAVSQTPKYLVTQMGNDKSIKCEQNLGHDTMYWYKQDSKKFLKIMFSYNNKELIINETVPNRFSPKSPDKAHLNLHINSLELGDSAVYFCASSRTPNTGELFFGEGSRLTVL.

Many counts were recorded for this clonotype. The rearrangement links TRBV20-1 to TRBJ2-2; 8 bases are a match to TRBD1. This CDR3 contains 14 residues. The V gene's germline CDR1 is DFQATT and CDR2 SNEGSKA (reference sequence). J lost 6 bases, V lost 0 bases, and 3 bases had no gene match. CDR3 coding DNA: TGCAGTGCTAGAGACAGGGGGCAGGCCGGGGAGCTGTTTTTT. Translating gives CSARDRGQAGELFF.

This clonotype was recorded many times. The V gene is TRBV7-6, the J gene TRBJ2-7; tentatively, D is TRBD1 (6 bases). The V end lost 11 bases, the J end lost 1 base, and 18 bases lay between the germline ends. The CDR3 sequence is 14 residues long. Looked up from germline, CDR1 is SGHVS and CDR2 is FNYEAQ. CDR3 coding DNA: TGTGCCTCCAGTGTAGGGGGAGCGTCCTACGAGCAGTACTTC. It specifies CASSVGGASYEQYF.

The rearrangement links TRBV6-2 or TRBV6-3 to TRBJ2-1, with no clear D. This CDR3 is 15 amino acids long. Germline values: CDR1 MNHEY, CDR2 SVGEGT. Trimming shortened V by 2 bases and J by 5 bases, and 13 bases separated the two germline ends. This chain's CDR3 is CASSYGCTTDNEQFF. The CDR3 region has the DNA TGTGCCAGCAGTTACGGATGTACTACGGACAATGAGCAGTTCTTC.

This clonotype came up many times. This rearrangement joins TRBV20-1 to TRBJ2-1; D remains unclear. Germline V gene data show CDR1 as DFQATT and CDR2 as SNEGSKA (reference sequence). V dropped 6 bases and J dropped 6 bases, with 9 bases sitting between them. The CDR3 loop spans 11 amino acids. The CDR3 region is CSAIVGNEQFF. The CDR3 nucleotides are TGCAGTGCCATCGTTGGCAATGAGCAGTTCTTC.

CDR3 nucleotides: TGTGCCAGCAGCTTACCCTCTCAGTATGAGCAGTTCTTC. This encodes CASSLPSQYEQFF. The J gene is TRBJ2-1, the V gene TRBV7-9; D remains unclear. CDR1 is SEHNR and CDR2 is FQNEAQ in the germline V gene (reference sequence). V shed 2 bases and J shed 8 bases, with 10 bases lying between them. This CDR3 is built from 13 residues.